Shown below are 20 T cell receptor beta chains from a single sample sequenced in a study of Graves' ophthalmopathy and Graves' hyperthyroidism. The authors amplified TCR beta CDR3 regions from RNA transcripts. The first round was an RT-PCR with HTBI primers, and the second round was a multiplex PCR. TCRdb independently ran MiXCR on the multiplex PCR reads; one entry per CDR3 protein. The sample carries 200,000 to 250,000 distinct CDR3 sequences, 20% to 25% recorded once. Input material: peripheral blood. Source of these receptors: a woman aged 50 to 60 with Graves' ophthalmopathy.

In its sample, this clonotype was seen a few times. The chain has TRBV13 and TRBJ2-5; 9 nucleotides align to TRBD2. J gave up 2 bases and V 5 bases, and 12 bases lay outside the gene matches. In germline, CDR1 is PRHDT, CDR2 FYEKMQ (reference sequence). This CDR3 spans 17 amino acids. CDR3 sequence: CASSPGLAGWGQETQYF. CDR3 DNA sequence: TGTGCCAGCAGCCCGGGACTAGCCGGGTGGGGGCAAGAGACCCAGTACTTC.

This clonotype was picked up many times. The chain uses TRBV27 and TRBJ1-5; D is ambiguous. There are 13 residues in the CDR3. Trimming took off 8 bases at V and 5 bases at J, with 13 bases between the two ends. Germline CDR1 reads MNHEY; CDR2 reads SMNVEV (reference sequence). CDR3 amino acids: CASGPQNHQPQHF. In DNA, the CDR3 is TGTGCCAGCGGACCTCAGAACCATCAGCCCCAGCATTTT.

This clonotype occurred many times. The V call is TRBV28, the J call TRBJ1-6; possibly TRBD1 for D (5 bases). CDR1 and CDR2 (germline): MDHEN, SYDVKM. Trimming pared 3 bases from V and 7 bases from J, leaving 13 bases between. There are 15 residues in the CDR3. This chain's CDR3 is CASSFFRGENSPLHF. The DNA for the CDR3 is TGTGCCAGCAGTTTCTTTAGGGGCGAAAATTCACCCCTCCACTTT. Based on the CDR3 plus reference TRBV28 and TRBJ1-6, the full variable domain is DVKVTQSSRYLVKRTGEKVFLECVQDMDHENMFWYRQDPGLGLRLIYFSYDVKMKEKGDIPEGYSVSREKKERFSLILESASTNQTSMYLCASSFFRGENSPLHFGNGTRLTVT.

This clonotype was observed many times. This rearrangement joins TRBV7-6 to TRBJ2-7; weak D call: TRBD2 (6 bases). Per the germline V gene, CDR1 is SGHVS and CDR2 is FNYEAQ. Deletions cut 0 bases from V and 8 bases from J, with 14 bases between. The CDR3 runs to 14 residues. CDR3 amino acids: CASSLAGDFSQQYF. The CDR3 coding sequence is TGTGCCAGCAGCTTAGCGGGGGACTTCTCCCAGCAGTACTTC. Full variable domain (rest looked up from reference TRBV7-6 and TRBJ2-7): GAGVSQSPRYKVTKRGQDVALRCDPISGHVSLYWYRQALGQGPEFLTYFNYEAQQDKSGLPNDRFSAERPEGSISTLTIQRTEQRDSAMYRCASSLAGDFSQQYFGPGTRLTVT.

This clonotype came up many times. The gene calls are TRBV10-3 and TRBJ2-3; D may be TRBD2 (5 bases). The CDR3 consists of 15 residues. Germline values: CDR1 ENHRY, CDR2 SYGVKD. Trimming removed 10 bases at V and 4 bases at J, with 21 bases between. CDR3 DNA: TGTGCCACGGCTTCCGGGGTGGACCGCCCAGATACGCAGTATTTT. Translation: CATASGVDRPDTQYF.

There are many counts of this clonotype. This chain connects TRBV19 to TRBJ1-5; D remains ambiguous. V was clipped by 3 bases and J by 4 bases, with 16 bases between them. This CDR3 has 16 residues. The germline V gene has CDR1 LNHDA and CDR2 SQIVND (reference sequence). The CDR3 sequence: CASSIGLIRKNQPQHF. The CDR3 bases are TGTGCCAGTAGTATCGGGCTGATCCGAAAAAATCAGCCCCAGCATTTT. Based on the CDR3 plus reference TRBV19 and TRBJ1-5, the full variable domain is DGGITQSPKYLFRKEGQNVTLSCEQNLNHDAMYWYRQDPGQGLRLIYYSQIVNDFQKGDIAEGYSVSREKKESFPLTVTSAQKNPTAFYLCASSIGLIRKNQPQHFGDGTRLSIL.

This clonotype was counted many times. The chain joins TRBV6-1 to TRBJ2-5, with D tentatively TRBD2 (6 bases). V lost 10 bases and J 5 bases, leaving 20 bases between the germline ends. CDR1 is MNHNS, CDR2 SASEGT, per germline. The CDR3 sequence is 14 residues long. CDR3 in amino acids: CATRRRRGGETQYF. CDR3 nucleotide sequence: TGTGCCACCCGCCGACGGAGGGGCGGGGAGACCCAGTACTTC.

This clonotype was detected ten times or more. The V call is TRBV28, the J call TRBJ2-5, with D hard to call. CDR1 and CDR2 from the germline V gene are MDHEN and SYDVKM. V was cut by 3 bases and J by 0 bases, with 5 bases left in between. The CDR3 extends over 13 amino acids. The CDR3 loop is CASSFRNQETQYF. CDR3 in DNA: TGTGCCAGCAGTTTCCGTAACCAAGAGACCCAGTACTTC.

The chain recombines TRBV28 with TRBJ1-2, with TRBD1 matching 9 bases. Trimming at V came to 5 bases and at J to 4 bases, leaving 5 bases not matched to a gene. This CDR3 region has 14 residues. CDR1 is MDHEN, CDR2 SYDVKM, per germline. The CDR3 DNA follows: TGTGCCAGCAGTCCATTGGACAGGGGCTATGGCTACACCTTC. Translated, it gives CASSPLDRGYGYTF.

This clonotype was seen repeatedly, ten times or more. Written as DNA, the CDR3 is TGCGCCAGCAGCCAAGATTATTTTGGGGAACAGCACTACGAGCAGTACTTC. This codes for CASSQDYFGEQHYEQYF. The chain has TRBV4-1 and TRBJ2-7; D is undetermined. The CDR3 contains 17 residues. V was cut by 0 bases and J by 3 bases, with 18 bases left in between. Germline assignment: CDR1 MGHRA and CDR2 YSYEKL.

This clonotype was picked up many times. This chain connects TRBV11-2 to TRBJ1-5; 10 bases match TRBD1. The V segment lost 5 bases and the J segment 7 bases; nucleotides outside the gene matches: 14. Looked up from germline, CDR1 is SGHAT and CDR2 is FQNNGV. The CDR3 length is 17 residues. The CDR3 DNA is TGTGCCAGCAGCCTCGGGACAGGGGACCCGGGGGAGCAGCCCCAGCATTTT. It encodes CASSLGTGDPGEQPQHF.

CDR3 nucleotides: TGTGCCAGCAGCGCCCGCGGTTTTACTTGGACAGGGAACACTGAAGCTTTCTTT. This codes for CASSARGFTWTGNTEAFF. J is TRBJ1-1 and V is TRBV9, with TRBD1 matching 7 bases. This CDR3 spans 18 amino acids. CDR1 and CDR2 from the germline V gene are SGDLS and YYNGEE. With V trimmed by 3 bases and J by 1 base, 15 bases remained unmatched. Drawing the rest from reference TRBV9 and TRBJ1-1, the complete variable domain is DSGVTQTPKHLITATGQRVTLRCSPRSGDLSVYWYQQSLDQGLQFLIQYYNGEERAKGNILERFSAQQFPDLHSELNLSSLELGDSALYFCASSARGFTWTGNTEAFFGQGTRLTVV.

This clonotype has at least ten counts. The V call is TRBV19, the J call TRBJ2-7; D not resolved. The germline CDR1 and CDR2 sequences are LNHDA and SQIVND (reference sequence). This CDR3 has 14 residues. Deletions cut 6 bases from V and 4 bases from J, with 16 bases between. As DNA, the CDR3 is TGTGCCAGTAGCACCTTTTCCGAGCCTTACGAGCAGTACTTC. Translated: CASSTFSEPYEQYF.

V gene TRBV28 combines with J gene TRBJ2-5; 7 bases match TRBD1. CDR3 size: 16 residues. V was pared by 6 bases and J by 4 bases, with 14 bases of the junction left unmatched. The germline gives CDR1 MDHEN, CDR2 SYDVKM. The DNA for the CDR3 is TGTGCCAGCAGCTCACGACAGGGTATATCTATAGAGACCCAGTACTTC. Its protein is CASSSRQGISIETQYF.

Comment on this clonotype: Just one base apart from a much larger clone, this may be a read error. In DNA form, the CDR3 reads TGTGCCAGCGTCGAGGGACTAGCATCAGCCCAGTACTTC. Protein: CASVEGLASAQYF. The genes are TRBV12-3 or TRBV12-4 and TRBJ2-5; 9 nucleotides line up with TRBD2. The CDR3 contains 13 residues. Germline trimming cut 8 bases from V and 9 bases from J; bases unmatched to any gene: 10.

V and J are TRBV18 and TRBJ2-5; D possibly corresponds to TRBD1 (6 bases). Germline loops: CDR1 KGHSH, CDR2 LQKENI. V was pared by 5 bases and J by 5 bases, with 21 bases between. This CDR3 has 16 amino acids. Here the CDR3 reads CASSRVAPQGSETQYF. CDR3 coding DNA: TGTGCCAGCTCAAGGGTGGCACCACAGGGTTCGGAGACCCAGTACTTC.

This clonotype has a count of ten or more. J is TRBJ1-1 and V is TRBV10-3; D unresolved. V lost 4 bases and J 2 bases, leaving 11 bases between the germline ends. Per the germline V gene, CDR1 is ENHRY and CDR2 is SYGVKD. This CDR3 has 14 amino acids. For the CDR3, the DNA is TGTGCCATCAGTGTTGCCAACCTCAACACTGAAGCTTTCTTT. Translation: CAISVANLNTEAFF.

The chain uses TRBV5-1 and TRBJ2-7, with TRBD1 as a possible D gene (6 bases). The V end was cut by 4 bases, the J end by 3 bases, with 17 bases between. The germline V gene encodes CDR1 SGHRS and CDR2 YFSETQ. The CDR3 spans 15 residues. The chain's CDR3 is CASSQTGPGNYEQYF. The CDR3 DNA reads as TGCGCCAGCAGCCAAACAGGGCCCGGGAACTACGAGCAGTACTTC.

This clonotype came up a few times. The V gene is TRBV7-2, the J gene TRBJ2-7, with no clear D. The ends were cut back, 5 bases at V and 7 bases at J, with 21 bases in the middle. The germline V gene encodes CDR1 SGHTA and CDR2 FQGNSA. This CDR3 has 15 residues. CDR3 loop: CASSTRRNPAGEQYF. The CDR3 DNA reads TGTGCCAGCAGCACTCGAAGAAACCCGGCTGGGGAGCAGTACTTC. The complete variable domain, with remaining parts taken from reference TRBV7-2 and TRBJ2-7, reads GAGVSQSPSNKVTEKGKDVELRCDPISGHTALYWYRQSLGQGLEFLIYFQGNSAPDKSGLPSDRFSAERTGGSVSTLTIQRTQQEDSAVYLCASSTRRNPAGEQYFGPGTRLTVT.

The CDR3 DNA reads TGTGCCACCAGCAGAGAAGGGGGCGCAAAGGAGACCCAGTACTTC. The encoded protein is CATSREGGAKETQYF. The chain uses TRBV15 and TRBJ2-5, with TRBD1 identical over 7 bases. Germline V CDR1 and CDR2: LNHNV, YYDKDF (reference sequence). CDR3 length equals 15 residues. V trimming: 0 bases; J trimming: 5 bases; junction bases outside the gene matches: 6.